These 7 T cell receptor beta chains share one sample of origin, sequenced in a study of T and B cells in COVID-19 patients. Each TRB amplification used roughly 230-550 ng of genomic DNA from blood. Multiplex PCR with BIOMED2 TRB-A/B primer pools amplified TRB rearrangements. A single record per CDR3 protein comes from TCRdb applying MiXCR to the multiplex PCR reads. This sample has around 1,500 distinct CDR3 sequences; roughly 29% occur once, and the top ten carry 70% to 85%. Sample: blood. These receptors were obtained from a human donor with active COVID-19.

In its sample, this clonotype was seen a few times. The chain recombines TRBV19 with TRBJ1-1; D gene ambiguous. The V gene's germline CDR1 is LNHDA and CDR2 SQIVND (reference sequence). Between the trimmed V and J ends, which lost 0 bases and 3 bases, there was a span of 5 bases. The CDR3 totals 13 residues. The CDR3 DNA is TGTGCCAGTAGTATAGATTCGGACACTGAAGCTTTCTTT. This codes for CASSIDSDTEAFF.

Within the sample, this clonotype is medium-sized. The rearrangement joins TRBV30 to TRBJ1-1, with D maybe TRBD1 (6 bases). The V gene lost 8 bases and the J gene lost 6 bases, with 22 bases spanning the gap. Germline lookup yields CDR1 GTSNPN and CDR2 SVGIG (reference sequence). CDR3 size: 14 residues. In nucleotides, the CDR3 is TGTGCCGTCTTGGTATTACAGGGATACGCTGAAGCTTTCTTT. This translates into CAVLVLQGYAEAFF. The full variable domain, rest sourced from reference TRBV30 and TRBJ1-1, is SQTIHQWPATLVQPVGSPLSLECTVEGTSNPNLYWYRQAAGRGLQLLFYSVGIGQISSEVPQNLSASRPQDRQFILSSKKLLLSDSGFYLCAVLVLQGYAEAFFGQGTRLTVV.

This clonotype was observed once. This may be a read error, as it is one base from a much larger clone. The genes are TRBV6-5 and TRBJ2-6; D is undetermined. The CDR3 runs to 13 residues. CDR1 and CDR2 from the germline V gene are MNHEY and SVGAGI. V gave up 0 bases and J gave up 3 bases, with 0 bases separating them. The chain's CDR3 is CASSYSGANVLTF. The CDR3 region has the DNA TGTGCCAGCAGTTACTCTGGGGCCAACGTCCTGACTTTC.

CDR3 nucleotide sequence: TGCGCCAGCAGCCAAGCGCTAGCGGGAGCATCCGGGGCCAACGTCCTGACTTTC. It is translated as CASSQALAGASGANVLTF. V gene TRBV4-3 combines with J gene TRBJ2-6; 10 bases are a match to TRBD2. Per the germline V gene, CDR1 is LGHNA and CDR2 is YSLEER. V trimming: 1 base; J trimming: 4 bases; junction bases outside the gene matches: 7. CDR3 length: 18 residues.

By share of the sample, this clonotype is medium-sized (0.01 to 0.1%). J is TRBJ2-7 and V is TRBV27; D gene unclear. The CDR3 spans 17 residues. The germline V and J ends were trimmed by 4 bases and 2 bases, with 21 bases remaining between them. The germline gives CDR1 MNHEY, CDR2 SMNVEV (reference sequence). This CDR3 is CASSSHKTASFTYEQYF. The CDR3 nucleotides read TGTGCCAGCAGTTCTCACAAGACCGCCTCCTTTACCTACGAGCAGTACTTC.

This clonotype came up a few times. The chain combines TRBV12-3 or TRBV12-4 with TRBJ2-1; 9 positions match TRBD1. The length of the CDR3 is 16 residues. V gave up 5 bases and J gave up 1 base; unmatched junction bases: 6. Written as DNA, the CDR3 is TGTGCCAGCAGTCTCTCCGGGACAGGGTCCTACAATGAGCAGTTCTTC. This translates into CASSLSGTGSYNEQFF.

In the case of this clonotype: A much larger clone sits a single nucleotide away, making a read error possible. The rearrangement joins TRBV6-5 to TRBJ2-2; D remains ambiguous. Germline CDR1 is MNHEY and CDR2 is SVGAGI. The CDR3 covers 14 residues. V was trimmed by 6 bases and J by 3 bases, leaving 11 bases between them. CDR3 nucleotides: TGTGCCAGCAGACCCCCCCAGCACACCGGGGAGCTGTTTTTT. Its protein product is CASRPPQHTGELFF.